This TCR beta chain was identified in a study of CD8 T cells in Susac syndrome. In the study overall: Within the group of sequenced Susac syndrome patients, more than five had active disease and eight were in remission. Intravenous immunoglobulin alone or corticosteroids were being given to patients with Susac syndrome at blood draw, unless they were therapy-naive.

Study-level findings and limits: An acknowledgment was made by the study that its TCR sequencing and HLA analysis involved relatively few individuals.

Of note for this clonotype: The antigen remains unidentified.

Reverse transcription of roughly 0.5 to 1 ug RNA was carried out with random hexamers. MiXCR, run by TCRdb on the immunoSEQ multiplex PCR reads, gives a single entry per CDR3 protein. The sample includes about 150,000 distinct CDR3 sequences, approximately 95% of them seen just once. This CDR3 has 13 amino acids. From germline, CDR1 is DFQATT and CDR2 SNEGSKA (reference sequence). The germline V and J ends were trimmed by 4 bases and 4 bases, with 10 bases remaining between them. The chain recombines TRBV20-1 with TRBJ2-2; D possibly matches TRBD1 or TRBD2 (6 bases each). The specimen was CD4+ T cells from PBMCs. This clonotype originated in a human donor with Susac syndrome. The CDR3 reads CSANGGPTGELFF. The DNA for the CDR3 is TGCAGTGCTAATGGGGGGCCCACCGGGGAGCTGTTTTTT.